The source of this TCR beta chain is a study of shared clonotypes between healthy human individuals. Study results and caveats: Rarefaction showed sorted-subset sequencing was incomplete despite large depth.

Points on this clone: Its antigen is not known.

TCRdb's copy holds only in-frame clones and misses some; the assay was immunoSEQ multiplex PCR. The sample yields roughly 2,500,000 clones, 93% seen once. The TCR was taken from a man younger than 35 in good health. Some clones in this sample may be carry-over from other donors' samples. Specimen: naive CD4+ T cells from PBMCs. As to subset: CD45RA+ positively selected.

In DNA form, the CDR3 reads TGCGCCAGCAGCTTGTCAGAGGGCGGGACCTTCTCCTACGAGCAGTACTTC. Translating it yields CASSLSEGGTFSYEQYF. The chain combines TRBV5-1 with TRBJ2-7; perhaps TRBD2 as D (6 bases). V lost 1 base and J lost 0, with 17 bases in between. Germline CDR1 reads SGHRS; CDR2 reads YFSETQ. The CDR3 totals 17 residues.